The entry that follows covers one T cell receptor beta chain sequence. The data were taken from a study of blood T cell repertoires in COVID-19. In the source study's methods: Amplifying reference gene primers gave estimates of nucleated cell counts. The method was immunoSEQ multiplex PCR; TCRdb's version includes in-frame clones alone and lacks a portion of them. V and J calls plus clone size are reproduced from that table; the DNA served to infer D and trimming. The profile shows fewer than 120,000 clones, almost 80% of them singletons. This sequence originates from a woman older than 75 with active or convalescent COVID-19. The sample taken for sequencing was peripheral blood.

Written as DNA, the CDR3 is TGCGCCAGCAGCCAAGATCTAGGGGGCGGAAATCAGCCCCAGCATTTT. It specifies CASSQDLGGGNQPQHF. The rearrangement links TRBV4-1 to TRBJ1-5, with 7 positions matching TRBD1. Germline V gene sequence: CDR1 MGHRA, CDR2 YSYEKL. The CDR3 is 16 amino acids. With V trimmed by 0 bases and J by 4 bases, 6 bases remained unmatched.